The T cell receptor beta chain described here comes from a study of blood T cell repertoires in COVID-19. About the research overall: The origin of the acute and convalescent COVID-19 samples was the United States, Italy and Spain.

Only in-frame clones appear in the TCRdb table, and some are missing; sequencing was by immunoSEQ multiplex PCR. The sample includes approximately 440,000 clones, roughly 88% seen only once; the top ten take about 0.6%. All enrollees were about 18 to 100 years old and from roughly 26 US areas. The V gene lost 0 bases and the J gene lost 4 bases, with 12 bases spanning the gap. The germline V gene encodes CDR1 SQVTM and CDR2 ANQGSEA. The CDR3 contains 14 residues. Sequencing was performed on PBMCs or T cells enriched from blood (not recorded which). This receptor was obtained from a young man who had recovered from COVID-19. The rearrangement uses TRBV29-1 and TRBJ1-2, with D maybe TRBD1 (5 bases). As DNA, the CDR3 is TGCAGCGTTGAAGATCGCGAAGGGGCCTATGGCTACACCTTC. Amino acids: CSVEDREGAYGYTF.